A selection of T cell receptor beta chains follows, all from one sample in a study of a mutant IDH1 vaccine in newly diagnosed glioma. Clones were read by immunoSEQ multiplex PCR, and TCRdb kept only the in-frame ones, dropping some. The sample lists 45,000 to 65,000 clones, about 80% occurring once. No antigen is known for these receptors. The material sequenced was PBMCs, taken from a glioma patient whose treatment included an IDH1 peptide vaccine. All receptors come from a woman in her late teens or twenties with glioma. Some clones in this sample may be carry-over from other donors' samples. CDR3s include the opening cysteine and the closing phenylalanine or tryptophan. Fields, in order: V gene, D gene, J gene, clone size, CDR3 length, CDR3 DNA, CDR3 protein. The D gene is left open where the match is weak. Clone size is not always given. Where it is, it says once, few, many or a class for expanded clones.

>TRBV30|TRBD1|TRBJ1-2|-|12
TGTGCCTGGAGGGGACAGCTCTATGGCTACACCTTC
CAWRGQLYGYTF
>TRBV5-4|-|TRBJ1-1|-|12
TGTGCCAGCGGAACGGGGAGGGGTGAAGCTTTCTTT
CASGTGRGEAFF
>TRBV7-3|-|TRBJ2-3|-|14
TGTGCCAGGTATCCGGGCCGGAGCACAGATACGCAGTATTTT
CARYPGRSTDTQYF
>TRBV7-9|-|TRBJ2-3|-|12
TGTGCCAGCAGTCCTGCGGCGGGTACGCAGTATTTT
CASSPAAGTQYF
>TRBV27|TRBD1|TRBJ2-1|-|13
TGTGCCAGCAGAGGGGGACAGGTCGGTGAGCAGTTCTTC
CASRGGQVGEQFF
>TRBV5-6|-|TRBJ2-7|-|11
TGTGCCAGCAGCACCTCCTACGAGCAGTACTTC
CASSTSYEQYF
>TRBV6-4|TRBD2|TRBJ2-3|-|15
TGTGCCAGCAGTGACTCGGGCGGGAGTCCAGATACGCAGTATTTT
CASSDSGGSPDTQYF
>TRBV28|-|TRBJ1-5|-|15
TGTGCCAGCAGTTTGGGGGGATATAGCAATCAGCCCCAGCATTTT
CASSLGGYSNQPQHF
>TRBV2|TRBD2|TRBJ2-3|-|15
TGTGCCAGCAAAAGGCTAGCGGGGGCGGCAGATACGCAGTATTTT
CASKRLAGAADTQYF
>TRBV7-9|-|TRBJ1-1|-|13
TGTGCCAGCAGCTCCCAGGGACGGGTTCAAGCTTTCTTT
CASSSQGRVQAFF
>TRBV4-1|-|TRBJ1-1|-|15
TGCGCCAGCAGCCATCGTAGACTGACGAACACTGAAGCTTTCTTT
CASSHRRLTNTEAFF
>TRBV7-7|TRBD2|TRBJ2-7|-|16
TGTGCCAGCAGCTTAGGCCTAGCGGGTGGCGCCTACGAGCAGTACTTC
CASSLGLAGGAYEQYF
>TRBV27|-|TRBJ1-6|-|14
TGTGCCAGCAGTGTGCGGGAGGGAAATTCACCCCTCCACTTT
CASSVREGNSPLHF
>TRBV7-6|-|TRBJ2-7|-|12
TGTGCCAGCAGCTTCCAGGGTTACGAGCAGTACTTC
CASSFQGYEQYF
>TRBV4-1|-|TRBJ2-1|-|15
TGCGCCAGCAGCCAAGAACGGGCGACATACAATGAGCAGTTCTTC
CASSQERATYNEQFF
>TRBV29-1|-|TRBJ2-7|-|15
TGCAGCGTTGAGGAGAAGGGGGGCAACGGGTACGAGCAGTACTTC
CSVEEKGGNGYEQYF
>TRBV6-5|-|TRBJ2-5|-|15
TGTGCCAGCAGTTACTCGACGTCTATCGAAGAGACCCAGTACTTC
CASSYSTSIEETQYF
>TRBV9|-|TRBJ1-6|-|15
TGTGCCAGCAGCGTCGACACGGGGCTGAATTCACCCCTCCACTTT
CASSVDTGLNSPLHF
>TRBV6-1|-|TRBJ2-7|-|14
TGTGCCAGCAGTGAAGTGGTAGCCTCCTACGAGCAGTACTTC
CASSEVVASYEQYF
>TRBV5-1|-|TRBJ2-3|-|15
TGCGCCAGCAGCTTGGCGGGAGTCTTTACAGATACGCAGTATTTT
CASSLAGVFTDTQYF
>TRBV5-4|TRBD2|TRBJ2-5|-|14
TGTGCCAGCAGCTTGGTAGCGGGAGAGGAGACCCAGTACTTC
CASSLVAGEETQYF
>TRBV5-4|TRBD1|TRBJ1-3|-|15
TGTGCCAGCAGTTTAGACAGGGGCGGTGGAAACACCATATATTTT
CASSLDRGGGNTIYF
>TRBV5-1|TRBD1|TRBJ2-4|-|15
TGCGCCAGCAGCTTCGGGGACAGATCCAAAAACATTCAGTACTTC
CASSFGDRSKNIQYF
>TRBV19|TRBD1|TRBJ1-5|-|15
TGTGCCAGTAGTTCCGGGACAGGGTCGAATCAGCCCCAGCATTTT
CASSSGTGSNQPQHF
>TRBV7-9|-|TRBJ2-5|-|14
TGTGCCAGCAGCTTAGGATCGTTGGTAGAGACCCAGTACTTC
CASSLGSLVETQYF
>TRBV5-1|-|TRBJ2-3|-|15
TGCGCCAGCAGCTTGGATACAGGGGGGGCAGATACGCAGTATTTT
CASSLDTGGADTQYF
>TRBV10-1|TRBD2|TRBJ2-7|-|14
TGCGCCAGAGACACTAGCGGGAGCTCCTACGAGCAGTACTTC
CARDTSGSSYEQYF
>TRBV4-3|-|TRBJ2-2|-|15
TGCGCCAGCAGCCATGCTAGCGCGAACACCGGGGAGCTGTTTTTT
CASSHASANTGELFF
>TRBV25-1|-|TRBJ1-5|-|15
TGTGCCAGCAGTGGGGGCGCAGGGTTCAGTCAGCCCCAGCATTTT
CASSGGAGFSQPQHF
>TRBV5-4|-|TRBJ2-2|-|11
TGTGCCAGCAGCTTGCTAGGGGAGCTGTTTTTT
CASSLLGELFF
>TRBV5-1|TRBD2|TRBJ2-2|-|16
TGCGCCAGCAGCTTGCGGGATAGCGGGGTCACCGGGGAGCTGTTTTTT
CASSLRDSGVTGELFF
>TRBV29-1|-|TRBJ1-2|-|11
TGCAGCGTTGTAGTGGGAAATGGCTACACCTTC
CSVVVGNGYTF
>TRBV7-7|-|TRBJ2-1|few|13
TGTGCTAGCAGCGCCGAGGGCCACAATGAGCAGTTCTTC
CASSAEGHNEQFF
>TRBV18|TRBD1|TRBJ1-2|-|15
TGTGCCAGCTCCCCGACAGGGAGAAGGCTCTATGGCTACACCTTC
CASSPTGRRLYGYTF
>TRBV30|-|TRBJ1-4|-|13
TGTGCCTGGAGTGTCAGATCGAATGAAAAACTGTTTTTT
CAWSVRSNEKLFF
>TRBV19|-|TRBJ1-4|-|13
TGTGCCAGTAGGAGGACCTACCCAAAAAAACTGTTTTTT
CASRRTYPKKLFF
>TRBV19|TRBD1|TRBJ2-3|-|15
TGTGCCAGTAGTCCCCGGGACAGTAGCCCAGATACGCAGTATTTT
CASSPRDSSPDTQYF
>TRBV5-6|-|TRBJ2-7|-|14
TGTGCCAGCAGCTTGCGGGGGGCCCCCTACGAGCAGTACTTC
CASSLRGAPYEQYF
>TRBV10-3|-|TRBJ1-2|once|16
TGTGCCATCAGTCCAGGTTTGGGGCAGGGCGGCTATGGCTACACCTTC
CAISPGLGQGGYGYTF
>TRBV7-3|TRBD1|TRBJ2-6|-|13
TGTGCCAGCAGCCCCACGGGACAGTCCCTCCTGACTTTC
CASSPTGQSLLTF
>TRBV5-6|-|TRBJ1-4|-|14
TGTGCCACCCAGGAATGGGGACTGAATGAAAAACTGTTTTTT
CATQEWGLNEKLFF
>TRBV5-1|TRBD1|TRBJ1-2|-|14
TGCGCCAGCAGCTTGGAAGGGGGCGCGGTTGGCTACACCTTC
CASSLEGGAVGYTF
>TRBV27|-|TRBJ2-7|once|14
TGTGCCAGCAGTTACCGGGACGGGACCTACGAGCAGTACTTC
CASSYRDGTYEQYF
>TRBV27|TRBD1|TRBJ1-1|-|13
TGTGCCAGCAGGCTTGGGACAGGGGCTGAAGCTTTCTTT
CASRLGTGAEAFF
>TRBV29-1|TRBD1|TRBJ1-1|-|12
TGCAGCGTTAACAGGGGGAACACTGAAGCTTTCTTT
CSVNRGNTEAFF
>TRBV28|TRBD2|TRBJ2-3|-|15
TGTGCCAGCACGGGGGGGGCGGGAGCGGCAGATACGCAGTATTTT
CASTGGAGAADTQYF
>TRBV19|-|TRBJ1-2|once|13
TGTGCCACCCAACAGGGAACTTTCTATGGCTACACCTTC
CATQQGTFYGYTF
>TRBV19|-|TRBJ1-5|-|13
TGTGCCAGTAGAGGGGTGGGGAATCAGCCCCAGCATTTT
CASRGVGNQPQHF
>TRBV9|-|TRBJ2-3|-|14
TGTGCCAGCAGCGTAAGGGTTAGCACAGATACGCAGTATTTT
CASSVRVSTDTQYF
>TRBV2|-|TRBJ2-5|-|18
TGTGCCAGCAGTGAACCCATCCCTAGGGAGTGGGGTCAAGAGACCCAGTACTTC
CASSEPIPREWGQETQYF
>TRBV25-1|-|TRBJ2-7|-|13
TGTGCCAGCAGTGCCGCCGGAGTCTACGAGCAGTACTTC
CASSAAGVYEQYF
>TRBV6-1|-|TRBJ2-3|-|14
TGTGCCAGCAGTGAAAGAGTAGGGTGGGGCGGTGAGTATTTT
CASSERVGWGGEYF
>TRBV5-4|-|TRBJ1-3|-|14
TGTGCCAGCAGCTTGGGGCACTCTGGAAACACCATATATTTT
CASSLGHSGNTIYF
>TRBV9|-|TRBJ1-1|once|14
TGTGCCAGCAGCGTATCGGTCGTGAACACTGAAGCTTTCTTT
CASSVSVVNTEAFF
>TRBV30|-|TRBJ2-3|-|15
TGTGCCTGGAGTGAGGTAGCGGCTTCCACAGATACGCAGTATTTT
CAWSEVAASTDTQYF
>TRBV2|TRBD1|TRBJ1-5|few|16
TGTGCCAGCAGCCGGGACAGGGTGGGGAGCAATCAGCCCCAGCATTTT
CASSRDRVGSNQPQHF
>TRBV19|-|TRBJ2-3|-|16
TGTGCCAGTAGGACCTACGGGCAGGGTCTTGCAGATACGCAGTATTTT
CASRTYGQGLADTQYF
>TRBV9|-|TRBJ2-7|-|14
TGTGCCAGCAGCGTAGGGGGTCGCTCCCTCGAGCAGTACTTC
CASSVGGRSLEQYF
>TRBV6-5|-|TRBJ2-7|-|14
TGTGCCAGCAGTTTAGCACCCGGGGGCCACGAGCAGTACTTC
CASSLAPGGHEQYF
>TRBV7-7|-|TRBJ2-1|-|15
TGTGCCAGCAGCGAGGGGGGCAGGACCTACAATGAGCAGTTCTTC
CASSEGGRTYNEQFF